The rows below give T cell receptor beta chains drawn from one sample of a study of cytomegalovirus exposure and HLA in healthy donors. Here immunoSEQ multiplex PCR was the method, and the copy in TCRdb shows in-frame clones only, minus some. Of around 150,000 clones listed, around 80% are singletons. Material for sequencing was PBMCs. The receptor source for this set is a man in his forties or fifties in good health and CMV-seronegative. The conserved cysteine and the conserved F or W are not part of the CDR3 here. The order of the fields is J gene, V gene, CDR3 protein.

TRBJ1-5,TRBV28,ASSFPGTGMVTQPQH
TRBJ2-5,TRBV11-2,ASSLGQGFGETQY
TRBJ1-2,TRBV28,ASTPPPTGGGGYT
TRBJ2-2,TRBV11-2,ASSTTGASTGELF
TRBJ2-3,TRBV29-1,SAPVGSTDTQY
TRBJ2-7,TRBV5-1,ASSLGQGSSYEQY
TRBJ1-1,TRBV6-1,ASSVSGGEAF
TRBJ2-6,TRBV5-4,ASSLSGARYNVLT
TRBJ2-3,TRBV18,ASSPAADTQY
TRBJ2-7,TRBV7-9,SSSYRGLAGLDEQY
TRBJ2-3,TRBV11-2,ASSFPSSDTQY
TRBJ2-3,TRBV2,ASSRGPSSDTQY
TRBJ2-6,TRBV15,ATSVWHSFGANVLT
TRBJ2-1,TRBV11-2,ASSPLGAYEQF
TRBJ2-7,TRBV7-8,ASSWGLAGFGHEQY
TRBJ2-2,TRBV6-5,ASSVASTGELF
TRBJ2-1,TRBV5-4,ASSHSRDRVKNEQF
TRBJ2-4,TRBV9,ASSPRTGLGIQY
TRBJ1-2,TRBV11-3,ASSALLGDRAVPAYGYT
TRBJ2-3,TRBV7-2,ASSLVPSGAITNTDTQY
TRBJ2-3,TRBV5-5,ASRPEGDTQY
TRBJ2-1,TRBV10-3,AITPLSGGEQF
TRBJ2-7,TRBV28,ASRPAGLAAYEQY
TRBJ2-7,TRBV12-5,ASGWVQGRSYEQY
TRBJ2-7,TRBV5-6,ASSSGTGESYEQY
TRBJ2-2,TRBV29-1,SVRGHDGELF
TRBJ2-1,TRBV29-1,SSTGTSGTSSYNEQF
TRBJ2-3,TRBV5-1,ASRPGLADTDTQY
TRBJ1-1,TRBV28,ASSLFRGQAF
TRBJ2-6,TRBV5-4,ASSPEGGPGANVLT
TRBJ2-1,TRBV5-1,ASMEMGREQF
TRBJ2-7,TRBV7-9,ASSSTSGLPPYEQY
TRBJ1-4,TRBV7-9,ASSRESLTNEKLF
TRBJ2-5,TRBV20-1,SVPSQETQY
TRBJ1-3,TRBV7-9,ASSPRLSSGNTIY
TRBJ2-2,TRBV9,ASSAGLAGVRTGELF
TRBJ2-5,TRBV29-1,SVLEGTGNQETQY